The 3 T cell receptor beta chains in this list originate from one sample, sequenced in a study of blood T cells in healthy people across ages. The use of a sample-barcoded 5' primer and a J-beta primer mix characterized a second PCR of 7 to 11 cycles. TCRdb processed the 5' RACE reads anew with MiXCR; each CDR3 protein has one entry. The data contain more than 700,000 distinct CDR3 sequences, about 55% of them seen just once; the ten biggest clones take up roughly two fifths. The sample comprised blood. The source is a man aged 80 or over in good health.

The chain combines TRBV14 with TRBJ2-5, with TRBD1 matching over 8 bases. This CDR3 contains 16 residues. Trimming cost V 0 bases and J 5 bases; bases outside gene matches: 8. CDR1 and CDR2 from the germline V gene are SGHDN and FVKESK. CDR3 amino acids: CASSQDLGRGRETQYF. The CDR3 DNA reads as TGTGCCAGCAGCCAAGATCTCGGCAGGGGGCGGGAGACCCAGTACTTC.

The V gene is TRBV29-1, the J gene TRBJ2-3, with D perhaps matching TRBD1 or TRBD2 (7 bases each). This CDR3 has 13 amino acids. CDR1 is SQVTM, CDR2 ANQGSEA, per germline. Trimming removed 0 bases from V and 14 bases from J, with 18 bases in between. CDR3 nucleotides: TGCAGCGTTGAAGACCGACAGGGAGGGTACACGTATTTT. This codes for CSVEDRQGGYTYF.

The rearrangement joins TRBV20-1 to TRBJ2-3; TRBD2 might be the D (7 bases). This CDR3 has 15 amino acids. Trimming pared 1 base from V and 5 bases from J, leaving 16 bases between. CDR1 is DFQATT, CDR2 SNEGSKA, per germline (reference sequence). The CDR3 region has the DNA TGCAGTGCTAGAGCGGGGGGCGGGGGTATAGATACGCAGTATTTT. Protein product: CSARAGGGGIDTQYF.